These 8 T cell receptor beta chains were sequenced from one sample in a study of cytomegalovirus exposure and HLA in healthy donors. PCR used 60 Vbeta primers and 13 Jbeta primers. The data were produced by immunoSEQ multiplex PCR, yet TCRdb's version contains in-frame clones alone and is incomplete. The sample lists 90,000 to 120,000 clones, around 76% occurring once. What was sequenced was PBMCs. The receptors derive from a man aged 25 to 40 in good health and CMV-seropositive.

The gene calls are TRBV21-1 and TRBJ2-3; TRBD2 reflects the table's D call only, with no check against the DNA. TRBV21-1 is an annotated pseudogene. This CDR3 has 11 amino acids. CDR3 in amino acids: CASSQGRGKYF. Here the CDR3 DNA reads TGTGCCAGCAGCCAAGGGCGGGGGAAGTATTTT.

This chain links TRBV6-5 with TRBJ1-5; a possible D gene is TRBD1 (5 bases). The CDR3 covers 13 residues. CDR1 MNHEY and CDR2 SVGAGI come from the germline V gene. With 1 base removed from V and 8 bases from J, the gap between germline ends came to 9 bases. The CDR3 DNA is TGTGCCAGCAGTTACTACCCGGGGGAGCCCCAGCATTTT. It is translated as CASSYYPGEPQHF.

The V gene is TRBV6-1, the J gene TRBJ2-1; 8 bases map to TRBD1. CDR1 is MNHNS, CDR2 SASEGT, per germline. The trim removed 3 bases at V and 2 bases at J, leaving 3 bases unmatched. The CDR3 loop spans 15 amino acids. Here the CDR3 reads CASSDDRGPYNEQFF. The CDR3 bases are TGTGCCAGCAGTGATGACAGGGGACCCTACAATGAGCAGTTCTTC.

V usage is TRBV5-1 and J usage is TRBJ1-1; D not resolved. The V and J ends lost 0 bases and 3 bases respectively, with 12 bases between them. The CDR3 runs to 15 residues. Germline CDR1 SGHRS, CDR2 YFSETQ. Written as DNA, the CDR3 is TGCGCCAGCAGCTTGGAAGGAGGCTGGTACACTGAAGCTTTCTTT. Protein: CASSLEGGWYTEAFF.

V and J are TRBV29-1 and TRBJ2-1; D gene uncertain. V dropped 4 bases and J dropped 7 bases, with 5 bases sitting between them. Germline CDR1 reads SQVTM; CDR2 reads ANQGSEA. The CDR3 is 10 amino acids. The DNA for the CDR3 is TGCAGCGTTGGAGGAAATGAGCAGTTCTTC. Translated: CSVGGNEQFF.

The chain combines TRBV9 with TRBJ2-3, with 11 bases that match TRBD2. In germline, CDR1 is SGDLS, CDR2 YYNGEE. J lost 6 bases, V lost 1 base, and 4 bases had no gene match. This CDR3 region has 15 residues. The CDR3 nucleotides read TGTGCCAGCAGCGTACTAGCGGGGGGAGCCGATACGCAGTATTTT. Translation gives CASSVLAGGADTQYF. Full variable domain (outside the CDR3, taken from reference TRBV9 and TRBJ2-3): DSGVTQTPKHLITATGQRVTLRCSPRSGDLSVYWYQQSLDQGLQFLIQYYNGEERAKGNILERFSAQQFPDLHSELNLSSLELGDSALYFCASSVLAGGADTQYFGPGTRLTVL.

The chain has TRBV5-4 and TRBJ2-5; 11 bases agree with TRBD2. The CDR3 runs to 15 residues. The V and J ends lost 2 bases and 2 bases, in that order; junction bases with no gene match: 2. CDR1 and CDR2 (germline): SGHNT, YYREEE (reference sequence). DNA of the CDR3: TGTGCCAGCAGCTTCAGACTAGCGGGACAAGAGACCCAGTACTTC. It encodes CASSFRLAGQETQYF.

The count of this clone is one. The rearrangement joins TRBV6-5 to TRBJ2-2, with TRBD1 identical over 8 bases. There are 15 residues in the CDR3. Unmatched junction bases numbered 6, after V lost 2 bases and J lost 7 bases. CDR1 and CDR2 from the germline V gene are MNHEY and SVGAGI. The CDR3 DNA reads TGTGCCAGCAGTTACGCGGCAGGGGGCATCGGGGAGCTGTTTTTT. It codes for CASSYAAGGIGELFF.